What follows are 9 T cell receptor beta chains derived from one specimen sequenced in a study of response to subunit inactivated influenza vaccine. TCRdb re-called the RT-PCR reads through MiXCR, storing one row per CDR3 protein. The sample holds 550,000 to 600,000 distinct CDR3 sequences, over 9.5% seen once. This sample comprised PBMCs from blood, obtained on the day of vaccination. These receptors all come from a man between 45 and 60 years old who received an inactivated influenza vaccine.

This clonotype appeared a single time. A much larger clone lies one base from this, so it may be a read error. CDR3: CDTSLAGFTDTQYF. In nucleotides, the CDR3 is TGTGACACCTCACTAGCGGGGTTCACAGATACGCAGTATTTT. The gene calls are TRBV2 and TRBJ2-3; 10 bases match TRBD2. The CDR3 totals 14 residues. Looked up from germline, CDR1 is SNHLY and CDR2 is FYNNEI. The full variable domain, its missing parts supplied by reference TRBV2 and TRBJ2-3, is EPEVTQTPSHQVTQMGQEVILRCVPISNHLYFYWYRQILGQKVEFLVSFYNNEISEKSEIFDDQFSVERPDGSNFTLKIRSTKLEDSAMYFCDTSLAGFTDTQYFGPGTRLTVL.

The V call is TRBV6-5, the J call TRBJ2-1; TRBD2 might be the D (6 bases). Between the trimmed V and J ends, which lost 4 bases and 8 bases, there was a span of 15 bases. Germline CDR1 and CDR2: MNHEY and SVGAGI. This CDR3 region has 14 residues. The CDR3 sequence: CASSWQPGVDEQFF. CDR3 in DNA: TGTGCCAGCAGTTGGCAGCCGGGGGTGGATGAGCAGTTCTTC.

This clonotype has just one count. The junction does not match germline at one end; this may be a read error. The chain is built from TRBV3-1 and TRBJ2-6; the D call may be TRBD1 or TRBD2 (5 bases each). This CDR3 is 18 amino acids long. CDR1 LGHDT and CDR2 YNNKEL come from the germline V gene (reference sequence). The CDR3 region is CACSPGSGYIAGANVLTF. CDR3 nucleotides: TGTGCCTGCAGTCCGGGGTCAGGGTATATCGCTGGGGCCAACGTCCTGACTTTC.

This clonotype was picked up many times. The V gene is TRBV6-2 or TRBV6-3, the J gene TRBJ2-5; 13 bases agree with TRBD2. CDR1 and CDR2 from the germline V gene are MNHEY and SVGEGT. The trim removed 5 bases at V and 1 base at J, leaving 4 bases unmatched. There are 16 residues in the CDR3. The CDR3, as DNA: TGTGCCAGCAGTCAAACTAGCGGGAGGGCCCAAGAGACCCAGTACTTC. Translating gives CASSQTSGRAQETQYF.

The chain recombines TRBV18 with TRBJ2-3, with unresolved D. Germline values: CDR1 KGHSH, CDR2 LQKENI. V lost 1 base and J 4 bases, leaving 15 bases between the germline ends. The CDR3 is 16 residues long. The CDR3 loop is CASSPRASSVADTQYF. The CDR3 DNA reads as TGTGCCAGCTCACCACGGGCCTCTTCAGTGGCAGATACGCAGTATTTT.

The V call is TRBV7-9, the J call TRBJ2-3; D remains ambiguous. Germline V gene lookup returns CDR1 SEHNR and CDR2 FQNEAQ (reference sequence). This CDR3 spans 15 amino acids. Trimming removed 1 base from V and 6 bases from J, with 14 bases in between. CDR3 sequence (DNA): TGTGCCAGCAGCTTAGGATCCCGCCCCGGGGATACGCAGTATTTT. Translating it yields CASSLGSRPGDTQYF.

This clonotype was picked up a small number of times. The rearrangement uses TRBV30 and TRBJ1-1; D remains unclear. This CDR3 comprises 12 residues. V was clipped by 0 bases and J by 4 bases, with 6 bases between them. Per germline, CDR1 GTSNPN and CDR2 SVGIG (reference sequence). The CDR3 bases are TGTGCCTGGAGTGTTCTAACCACTGAAGCTTTCTTT. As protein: CAWSVLTTEAFF.

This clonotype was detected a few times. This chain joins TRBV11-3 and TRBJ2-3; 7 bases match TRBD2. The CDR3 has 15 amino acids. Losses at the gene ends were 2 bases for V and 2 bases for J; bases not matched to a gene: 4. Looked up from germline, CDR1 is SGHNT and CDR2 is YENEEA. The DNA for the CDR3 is TGTGCCAGCAGCTTATACGGGACTAACACAGATACGCAGTATTTT. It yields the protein CASSLYGTNTDTQYF.

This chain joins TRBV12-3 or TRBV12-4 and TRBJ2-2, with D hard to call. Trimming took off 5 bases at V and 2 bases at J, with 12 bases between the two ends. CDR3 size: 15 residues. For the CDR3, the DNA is TGTGCCAGCAGTACGCGCGCACGTAACACCGGGGAGCTGTTTTTT. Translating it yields CASSTRARNTGELFF.